These T cell receptor beta chains were read from a single sample in a study of T cell repertoires in cytomegalovirus infection. TCRdb re-derived calls from the reads in MiXCR, one entry per CDR3 protein. The sample includes 450,000 to 550,000 distinct CDR3 sequences, more than 15% seen only once; the top ten take more than 20%. Sequencing was done on a sample of CD8+ T cells from PBMCs. The receptors were sampled from a human donor in good health (CMV status not recorded). Some clones in this sample may be carry-over from other donors' samples. CDR3s include the opening cysteine and the closing phenylalanine or tryptophan. Each record gives: CDR3 protein, CDR3 DNA, D gene, clone size, J gene, V gene. The D gene is left open where the match is weak. Clone size is shown for a subset of rows, as once, few, many or a class of expanded clone.

CDR3aa: CASSPRSGAGNEQFF; CDR3nt: TGTGCCAGCAGCCCGCGTAGCGGGGCGGGCAATGAGCAGTTCTTC; d_gene: TRBD2; abundance: many; j_gene: TRBJ2-1; v_gene: TRBV7-3
CDR3aa: CASSSHFDRGGNQPQHF; CDR3nt: TGTGCCAGCAGCTCACACTTCGACAGGGGTGGCAATCAGCCCCAGCATTTT; d_gene: TRBD1; abundance: many; j_gene: TRBJ1-5; v_gene: TRBV7-2
CDR3aa: CASSPTGGDYNSPLHF; CDR3nt: TGTGCCAGCAGCCCTACAGGGGGCGACTATAATTCACCCCTCCACTTT; d_gene: TRBD1; abundance: -; j_gene: TRBJ1-6; v_gene: TRBV7-9
CDR3aa: CASSALRGRNEAFF; CDR3nt: TGTGCCAGCAGCGCGCTCAGGGGAAGGAATGAAGCTTTCTTT; d_gene: -; abundance: few; j_gene: TRBJ1-1; v_gene: TRBV11-2
CDR3aa: CASSYLGTGDTEAFF; CDR3nt: TGTGCCAGCAGTTACTTGGGGACAGGGGACACTGAAGCTTTCTTT; d_gene: TRBD1; abundance: many; j_gene: TRBJ1-1; v_gene: TRBV6-5
CDR3aa: CATSEDLEQYF; CDR3nt: TGTGCCACCTCAGAGGACTTAGAGCAGTACTTC; d_gene: -; abundance: -; j_gene: TRBJ2-7; v_gene: TRBV2
CDR3aa: CASSIALAGGFRTDTQYF; CDR3nt: TGTGCCAGTAGTATCGCCCTAGCGGGAGGGTTCCGCACAGATACGCAGTATTTT; d_gene: TRBD2; abundance: many; j_gene: TRBJ2-3; v_gene: TRBV19
CDR3aa: CASSVAGGGGTDTQYF; CDR3nt: TGTGCCAGCAGTGTGGCGGGGGGAGGAGGCACAGATACGCAGTATTTT; d_gene: TRBD2; abundance: many; j_gene: TRBJ2-3; v_gene: TRBV6-4
CDR3aa: CSAPPRGANTGELFF; CDR3nt: TGCAGTGCACCCCCCCGCGGAGCGAACACCGGGGAGCTGTTTTTT; d_gene: -; abundance: -; j_gene: TRBJ2-2; v_gene: TRBV20-1
CDR3aa: CASSAAESTDTQYF; CDR3nt: TGCGCCAGCAGTGCAGCGGAGAGCACAGATACGCAGTATTTT; d_gene: -; abundance: -; j_gene: TRBJ2-3; v_gene: TRBV10-2
CDR3aa: CASSQEPGTSYYEQYF; CDR3nt: TGTGCCAGCAGCCAAGAGCCGGGGACTAGCTACTACGAGCAGTACTTC; d_gene: TRBD2; abundance: many; j_gene: TRBJ2-7; v_gene: TRBV14
CDR3aa: CASSFPEGGNEKLFF; CDR3nt: TGTGCCAGCAGCTTCCCGGAAGGGGGGAATGAAAAACTGTTTTTT; d_gene: -; abundance: -; j_gene: TRBJ1-4; v_gene: TRBV11-2
CDR3aa: CASSEEGRYEQYF; CDR3nt: TGTGCCAGCAGCGAGGAGGGCCGCTACGAGCAGTACTTC; d_gene: -; abundance: few; j_gene: TRBJ2-7; v_gene: TRBV7-6
CDR3aa: CASSSTGAGPTGELFF; CDR3nt: TGTGCCAGCAGCTCCACCGGAGCGGGGCCCACCGGGGAGCTGTTTTTT; d_gene: TRBD2; abundance: -; j_gene: TRBJ2-2; v_gene: TRBV5-6
CDR3aa: CASSQKYGVTQYF; CDR3nt: TGCGCCAGCAGCCAAAAATACGGAGTCACCCAGTACTTC; d_gene: -; abundance: few; j_gene: TRBJ2-5; v_gene: TRBV4-1
CDR3aa: CASSFYSEETQYF; CDR3nt: TGTGCCAGCAGTTTTTATTCGGAAGAGACCCAGTACTTC; d_gene: -; abundance: few; j_gene: TRBJ2-5; v_gene: TRBV12-3/TRBV12-4
CDR3aa: CASRPLAGGPNEQFF; CDR3nt: TGTGCCAGTAGGCCCTTAGCGGGAGGGCCCAATGAGCAGTTCTTC; d_gene: TRBD2; abundance: few; j_gene: TRBJ2-1; v_gene: TRBV19
CDR3aa: CASSEEGENTEAFF; CDR3nt: TGTGCCAGCAGCGAGGAAGGGGAAAACACTGAAGCTTTCTTT; d_gene: -; abundance: -; j_gene: TRBJ1-1; v_gene: TRBV9
CDR3aa: CASSPSSEQYF; CDR3nt: TGTGCCAGCAGTCCTAGTTCCGAGCAGTACTTC; d_gene: -; abundance: -; j_gene: TRBJ2-7; v_gene: TRBV11-2
CDR3aa: CASSLGLADTQYF; CDR3nt: TGTGCCAGCAGCCTCGGACTAGCGGATACGCAGTATTTT; d_gene: TRBD2; abundance: many; j_gene: TRBJ2-3; v_gene: TRBV6-2/TRBV6-3
CDR3aa: CSAQRLAGGPLNEQFF; CDR3nt: TGCAGTGCTCAACGACTAGCGGGAGGGCCTTTAAATGAGCAGTTCTTC; d_gene: TRBD2; abundance: many; j_gene: TRBJ2-1; v_gene: TRBV20-1
CDR3aa: CASSPPGPDSGANVLTF; CDR3nt: TGTGCCAGCAGCCCCCCGGGCCCCGACTCTGGGGCCAACGTCCTGACTTTC; d_gene: -; abundance: many; j_gene: TRBJ2-6; v_gene: TRBV7-9
CDR3aa: CSAPISGNTIYF; CDR3nt: TGCAGTGCCCCGATCTCTGGAAACACCATATATTTT; d_gene: -; abundance: -; j_gene: TRBJ1-3; v_gene: TRBV20-1
CDR3aa: CASRPGVGTEAFF; CDR3nt: TGTGCCTCCCGCCCCGGCGTCGGCACTGAAGCTTTCTTT; d_gene: -; abundance: -; j_gene: TRBJ1-1; v_gene: TRBV6-1
CDR3aa: CASSQGFVGPNYEQYF; CDR3nt: TGTGCCAGCAGCCAGGGCTTTGTGGGACCAAACTACGAGCAGTACTTC; d_gene: -; abundance: many; j_gene: TRBJ2-7; v_gene: TRBV7-6
CDR3aa: CSARSQVVTGELFF; CDR3nt: TGCAGTGCTAGATCACAGGTGGTCACCGGGGAGCTGTTTTTT; d_gene: -; abundance: few; j_gene: TRBJ2-2; v_gene: TRBV20-1
CDR3aa: CASSYGTGGSGELFF; CDR3nt: TGTGCCAGCAGTTACGGGACAGGGGGCTCCGGGGAGCTGTTTTTT; d_gene: TRBD1; abundance: -; j_gene: TRBJ2-2; v_gene: TRBV6-5
CDR3aa: CASSQRTGVYNEQFF; CDR3nt: TGTGCCAGCAGCCAACGGACAGGCGTCTACAATGAGCAGTTCTTC; d_gene: TRBD1; abundance: many; j_gene: TRBJ2-1; v_gene: TRBV7-3
CDR3aa: CASSPDRVVPLHF; CDR3nt: TGTGCCAGCAGTCCGGACAGGGTTGTGCCCCTCCACTTT; d_gene: TRBD1; abundance: few; j_gene: TRBJ1-6; v_gene: TRBV27
CDR3aa: CASNNRGSPLHF; CDR3nt: TGTGCCAGCAACAACCGGGGATCACCCCTCCACTTT; d_gene: -; abundance: -; j_gene: TRBJ1-6; v_gene: TRBV6-6
CDR3aa: CASTFFGNTIYF; CDR3nt: TGTGCCAGCACCTTCTTTGGAAACACCATATATTTT; d_gene: -; abundance: -; j_gene: TRBJ1-3; v_gene: TRBV12-3/TRBV12-4
CDR3aa: CASSFVVGFEQYF; CDR3nt: TGTGCCAGCAGCTTTGTCGTGGGGTTCGAGCAGTACTTC; d_gene: -; abundance: -; j_gene: TRBJ2-7; v_gene: TRBV5-6
CDR3aa: CASSPKGEYNSPLHF; CDR3nt: TGTGCCAGCAGCCCAAAGGGGGAATATAATTCACCCCTCCACTTT; d_gene: -; abundance: many; j_gene: TRBJ1-6; v_gene: TRBV5-6
CDR3aa: CSARERVAGGDTQYF; CDR3nt: TGCAGTGCTAGAGAGCGGGTGGCGGGAGGAGATACGCAGTATTTT; d_gene: TRBD2; abundance: -; j_gene: TRBJ2-3; v_gene: TRBV20-1
CDR3aa: CASSRIRTDRGFRGYTF; CDR3nt: TGTGCCAGCAGCCGTATAAGAACAGACAGGGGGTTTAGAGGCTACACCTTC; d_gene: TRBD1; abundance: many; j_gene: TRBJ1-2; v_gene: TRBV11-2
CDR3aa: CASSWWASLESGKPQHF; CDR3nt: TGCGCCAGCAGCTGGTGGGCGTCCTTGGAAAGCGGGAAGCCCCAGCATTTT; d_gene: -; abundance: -; j_gene: TRBJ1-5; v_gene: TRBV5-1
CDR3aa: CASGYSEGLSGYTF; CDR3nt: TGTGCCAGCGGTTACTCGGAGGGACTAAGTGGCTACACCTTC; d_gene: -; abundance: -; j_gene: TRBJ1-2; v_gene: TRBV6-5
CDR3aa: CASSASRVLFF; CDR3nt: TGTGCCAGCAGCGCCTCCAGGGTACTGTTTTTT; d_gene: -; abundance: -; j_gene: TRBJ2-2; v_gene: TRBV4-2
CDR3aa: CASSLAQSGTEAFF; CDR3nt: TGTGCCAGCAGCTTAGCACAATCGGGCACTGAAGCTTTCTTT; d_gene: -; abundance: many; j_gene: TRBJ1-1; v_gene: TRBV7-8
CDR3aa: CASSFRYTGELFF; CDR3nt: TGTGCCAGCAGCTTTAGGTACACCGGGGAGCTGTTTTTT; d_gene: -; abundance: -; j_gene: TRBJ2-2; v_gene: TRBV7-3
CDR3aa: CASSFTSGGPQFF; CDR3nt: TGCGCCAGCAGCTTTACTAGCGGGGGGCCCCAGTTCTTC; d_gene: TRBD2; abundance: few; j_gene: TRBJ2-1; v_gene: TRBV5-1
CDR3aa: CAIGEGGSPLHF; CDR3nt: TGTGCCATCGGTGAGGGTGGATCACCCCTCCACTTT; d_gene: -; abundance: -; j_gene: TRBJ1-6; v_gene: TRBV10-3
CDR3aa: CASSLNARQVLYNEQFF; CDR3nt: TGTGCCAGCAGCCTCAATGCGAGACAGGTCCTCTACAATGAGCAGTTCTTC; d_gene: -; abundance: -; j_gene: TRBJ2-1; v_gene: TRBV3-1
CDR3aa: CDSTARTGNEQFF; CDR3nt: TGTGACAGCACCGCTAGGACCGGCAATGAGCAGTTCTTC; d_gene: -; abundance: -; j_gene: TRBJ2-1; v_gene: TRBV7-9
CDR3aa: CASSTPQGANTGELFF; CDR3nt: TGTGCCAGCAGCACCCCACAGGGGGCAAACACCGGGGAGCTGTTTTTT; d_gene: TRBD1; abundance: many; j_gene: TRBJ2-2; v_gene: TRBV7-7
CDR3aa: CAIALDDYEQYF; CDR3nt: TGTGCCATCGCCTTGGACGATTATGAGCAGTACTTC; d_gene: -; abundance: -; j_gene: TRBJ2-7; v_gene: TRBV10-3
CDR3aa: CSSGSAGTGELFF; CDR3nt: TGTTCGAGCGGGAGCGCGGGCACCGGGGAGCTGTTTTTT; d_gene: TRBD2; abundance: -; j_gene: TRBJ2-2; v_gene: TRBV12-3/TRBV12-4
CDR3aa: CASSFPSGGLGEQFF; CDR3nt: TGTGCCAGCAGTTTCCCTAGCGGGGGGTTGGGTGAGCAGTTCTTC; d_gene: TRBD2; abundance: many; j_gene: TRBJ2-1; v_gene: TRBV12-3/TRBV12-4
CDR3aa: CASSFRDRVRNEQFF; CDR3nt: TGTGCCAGCAGCTTCCGGGACAGGGTTAGGAATGAGCAGTTCTTC; d_gene: TRBD1; abundance: -; j_gene: TRBJ2-1; v_gene: TRBV5-7
CDR3aa: CATNRQSESPLHF; CDR3nt: TGTGCCACCAATCGGCAGTCGGAATCACCCCTCCACTTT; d_gene: -; abundance: -; j_gene: TRBJ1-6; v_gene: TRBV6-1
CDR3aa: CASSLGGGTGAEGYTF; CDR3nt: TGTGCCAGCAGCTTAGGGGGGGGGACAGGGGCGGAAGGCTACACCTTC; d_gene: TRBD1; abundance: many; j_gene: TRBJ1-2; v_gene: TRBV7-2
CDR3aa: CASSNGGTNEKLFF; CDR3nt: TGTGCCAGCAGCAATGGCGGGACTAATGAAAAACTGTTTTTT; d_gene: -; abundance: few; j_gene: TRBJ1-4; v_gene: TRBV7-9
CDR3aa: CATRMDRGYSPLHF; CDR3nt: TGTGCCACCCGAATGGACAGGGGTTATTCACCCCTCCACTTT; d_gene: TRBD1; abundance: many; j_gene: TRBJ1-6; v_gene: TRBV6-1